This T cell receptor beta chain was recorded in a study of Tregs in tolerant kidney transplant recipients. CDR3 length: 16 residues. Germline CDR1 reads SGHKS; CDR2 reads YYEKEE (reference sequence). Trimming at V came to 0 bases and at J to 8 bases, leaving 10 bases not matched to a gene. Clones were read by immunoSEQ multiplex PCR, and TCRdb kept only the in-frame ones, dropping some. This sample has about 81,000 clones; roughly 90% occur once, and the top ten carry roughly 1.4%. Mixed chimerism was transient after nonmyeloablative marrow transplants from related graft donors. This sequence was found in a human patient who received a combined kidney and bone marrow transplant. Some of the T cells might come from the graft donor. V and J are TRBV5-5 and TRBJ2-1; 8 bases align to TRBD1. The sample here was CD4+ T cells from blood (PBMCs), taken 24 months after the transplant. CDR3 amino acids: CASSLAWTGSLDEQFF. The DNA of the CDR3 is TGTGCCAGCAGCTTGGCGTGGACAGGGTCCCTGGATGAGCAGTTCTTC.